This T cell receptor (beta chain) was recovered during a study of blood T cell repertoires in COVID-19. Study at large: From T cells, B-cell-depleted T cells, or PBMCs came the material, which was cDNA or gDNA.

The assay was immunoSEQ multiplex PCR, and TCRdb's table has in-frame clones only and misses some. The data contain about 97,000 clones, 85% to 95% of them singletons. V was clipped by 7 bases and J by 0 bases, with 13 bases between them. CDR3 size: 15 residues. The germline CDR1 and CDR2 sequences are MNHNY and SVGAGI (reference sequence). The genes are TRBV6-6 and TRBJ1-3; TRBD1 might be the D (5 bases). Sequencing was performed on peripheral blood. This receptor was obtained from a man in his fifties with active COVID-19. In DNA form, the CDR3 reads TGTGCCAGCATACGACAGAAAGACTCTGGAAACACCATATATTTT. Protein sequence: CASIRQKDSGNTIYF.